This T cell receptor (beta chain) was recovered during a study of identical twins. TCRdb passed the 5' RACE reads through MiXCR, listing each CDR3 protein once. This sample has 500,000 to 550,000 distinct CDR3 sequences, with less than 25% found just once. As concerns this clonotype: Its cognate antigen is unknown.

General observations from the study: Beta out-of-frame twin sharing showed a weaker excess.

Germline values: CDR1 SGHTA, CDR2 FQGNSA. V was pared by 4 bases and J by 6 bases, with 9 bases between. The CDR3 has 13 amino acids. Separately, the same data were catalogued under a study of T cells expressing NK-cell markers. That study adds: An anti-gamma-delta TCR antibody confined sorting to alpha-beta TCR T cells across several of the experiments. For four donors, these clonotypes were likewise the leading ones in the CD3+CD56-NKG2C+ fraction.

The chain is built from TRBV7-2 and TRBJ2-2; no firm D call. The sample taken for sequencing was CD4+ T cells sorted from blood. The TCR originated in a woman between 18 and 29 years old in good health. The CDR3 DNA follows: TGTGCCAGCAGCTCAACCCGAGCCGGGGAGCTGTTTTTT. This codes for CASSSTRAGELFF. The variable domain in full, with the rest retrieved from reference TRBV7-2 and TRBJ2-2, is GAGVSQSPSNKVTEKGKDVELRCDPISGHTALYWYRQSLGQGLEFLIYFQGNSAPDKSGLPSDRFSAERTGGSVSTLTIQRTQQEDSAVYLCASSSTRAGELFFGEGSRLTVL.